Here is one T cell receptor beta chain with its context. The antigen is unknown. The germline gene is not matched at one end of the junction; a read error may be the cause. The data belong to a study of T cells in tuberculosis. Overall study: This South African cohort compared adolescents with or without latent tuberculosis against adults with active tuberculosis. Samples predate treatment or fall within its first 7 days. Points from the study as a whole: Smaller distances to GMM-specific TCRs suggested their expansion in active tuberculosis.

The table came from immunoSEQ multiplex PCR; TCRdb's copy has only in-frame clones and leaves some out. The table includes about 33,000 clones, about 90% detected once. This CDR3 has 16 residues. The germline gives CDR1 SEHNR, CDR2 FQNEAQ (reference sequence). The time point denotes: new active TB diagnosis, blood taken before or within 7 days of starting treatment. Tuberculosis was confirmed by positive sputum smear and/or M. tuberculosis culture. Material: PBMCs, obtained at tuberculosis diagnosis. The chain combines TRBV7-9 with TRBJ2-7; TRBD1 is a possible D gene (5 bases). The TCR was taken from an adult with tuberculosis. Some clones in this sample may be carry-over from other donors' samples. CDR3 in amino acids: CASSSLRREGADGLDF. Here the CDR3 DNA reads TGTGCCAGCAGCTCCTTAAGGCGAGAAGGGGCGGACGGCTTGGACTTC.